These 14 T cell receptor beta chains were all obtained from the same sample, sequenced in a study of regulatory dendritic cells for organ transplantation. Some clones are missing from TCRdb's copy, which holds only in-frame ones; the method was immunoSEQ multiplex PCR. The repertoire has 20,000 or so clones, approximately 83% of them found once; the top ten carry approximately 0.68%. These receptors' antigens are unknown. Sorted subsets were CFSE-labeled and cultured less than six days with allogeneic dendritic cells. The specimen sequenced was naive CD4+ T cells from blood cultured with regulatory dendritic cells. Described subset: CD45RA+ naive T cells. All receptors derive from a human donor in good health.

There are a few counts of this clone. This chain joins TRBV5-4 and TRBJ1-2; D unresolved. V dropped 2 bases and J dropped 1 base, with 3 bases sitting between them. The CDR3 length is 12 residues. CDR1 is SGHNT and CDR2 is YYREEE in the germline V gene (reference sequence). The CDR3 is CASSLDNYGYTF. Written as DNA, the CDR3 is TGTGCCAGCAGCTTAGATAACTATGGCTACACCTTC.

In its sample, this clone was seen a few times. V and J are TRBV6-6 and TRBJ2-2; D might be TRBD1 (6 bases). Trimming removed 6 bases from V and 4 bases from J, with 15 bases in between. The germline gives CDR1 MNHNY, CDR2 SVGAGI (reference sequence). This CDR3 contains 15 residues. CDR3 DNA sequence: TGTGCCAGCAGCCCTGGGGGCCGGCGCACCGGGGAGCTGTTTTTT. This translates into CASSPGGRRTGELFF.

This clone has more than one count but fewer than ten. DNA of the CDR3: TGTGCCAGCACCTACCGGCAGGGTAATTCACCCCTCCACTTT. Its protein is CASTYRQGNSPLHF. The chain has TRBV6-6 and TRBJ1-6; TRBD1 might be the D (5 bases). V was shortened by 7 bases and J by 6 bases, with 13 bases between the two germline ends. Germline V CDR1 and CDR2: MNHNY, SVGAGI (reference sequence). The CDR3 length is 14 residues.

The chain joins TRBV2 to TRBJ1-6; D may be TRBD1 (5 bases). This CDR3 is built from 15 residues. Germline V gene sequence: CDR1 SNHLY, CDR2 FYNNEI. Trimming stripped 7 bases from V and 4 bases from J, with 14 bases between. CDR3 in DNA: TGTGCCAGCAAATTCGGTGGGGGGTATAATTCACCCCTCCACTTT. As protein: CASKFGGGYNSPLHF.

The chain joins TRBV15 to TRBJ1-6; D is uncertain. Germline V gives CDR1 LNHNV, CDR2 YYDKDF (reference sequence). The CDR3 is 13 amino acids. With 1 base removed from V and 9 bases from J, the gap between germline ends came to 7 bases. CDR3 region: CATSRGAGSPLHF. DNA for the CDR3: TGTGCCACCAGCAGAGGAGCGGGTTCACCCCTCCACTTT.

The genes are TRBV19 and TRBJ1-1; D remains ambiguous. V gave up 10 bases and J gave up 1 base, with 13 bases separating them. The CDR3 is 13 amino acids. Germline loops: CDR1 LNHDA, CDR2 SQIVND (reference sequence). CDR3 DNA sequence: TGTGCCACTAGGTCGGGCTCGAACACTGAAGCTTTCTTT. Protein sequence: CATRSGSNTEAFF.

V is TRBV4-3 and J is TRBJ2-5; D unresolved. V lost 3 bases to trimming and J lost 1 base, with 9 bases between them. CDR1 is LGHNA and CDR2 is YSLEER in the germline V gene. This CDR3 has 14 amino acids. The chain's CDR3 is CASSQTSFQETQYF. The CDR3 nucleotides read TGCGCCAGCAGCCAGACTTCTTTCCAAGAGACCCAGTACTTC.

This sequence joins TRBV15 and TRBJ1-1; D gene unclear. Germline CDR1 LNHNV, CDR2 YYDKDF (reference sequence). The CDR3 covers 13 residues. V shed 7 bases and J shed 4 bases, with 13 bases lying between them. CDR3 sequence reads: CATTLMWGTEAFF. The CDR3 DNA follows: TGTGCCACCACCCTAATGTGGGGCACTGAAGCTTTCTTT.

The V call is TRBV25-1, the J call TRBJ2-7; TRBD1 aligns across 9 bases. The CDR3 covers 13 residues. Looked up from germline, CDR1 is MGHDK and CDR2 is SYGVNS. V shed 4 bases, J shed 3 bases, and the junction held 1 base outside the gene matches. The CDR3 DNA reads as TGTGCCAGCAGTGGACAGGGGGTCTACGAGCAGTACTTC. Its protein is CASSGQGVYEQYF.

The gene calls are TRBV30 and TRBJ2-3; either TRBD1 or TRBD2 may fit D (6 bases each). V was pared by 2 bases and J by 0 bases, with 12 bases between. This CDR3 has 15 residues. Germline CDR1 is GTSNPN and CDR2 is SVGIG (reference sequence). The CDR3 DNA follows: TGTGCCTGGAGTAAGGGGGGACATAGCACAGATACGCAGTATTTT. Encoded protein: CAWSKGGHSTDTQYF.

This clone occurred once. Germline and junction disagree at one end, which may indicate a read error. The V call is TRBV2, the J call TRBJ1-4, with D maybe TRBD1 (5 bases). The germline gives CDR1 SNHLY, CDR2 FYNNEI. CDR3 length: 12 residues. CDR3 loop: CASSVFLGTRDF. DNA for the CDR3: TGTGCCAGCAGTGTCTTTCTGGGGACCCGGGATTTT.

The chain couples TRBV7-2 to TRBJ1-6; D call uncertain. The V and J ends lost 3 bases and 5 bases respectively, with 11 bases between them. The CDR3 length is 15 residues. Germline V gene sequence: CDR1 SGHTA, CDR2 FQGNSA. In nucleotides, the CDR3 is TGTGCCAGCAGCTTTGTTGGCCGGGATAATTCACCCCTCCACTTT. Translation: CASSFVGRDNSPLHF. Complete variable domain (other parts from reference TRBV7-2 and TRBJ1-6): GAGVSQSPSNKVTEKGKDVELRCDPISGHTALYWYRQSLGQGLEFLIYFQGNSAPDKSGLPSDRFSAERTGGSVSTLTIQRTQQEDSAVYLCASSFVGRDNSPLHFGNGTRLTVT.

CDR3 nucleotides: TGTGCCAGCAGCTTAGCGTGGGTCAGGGGTAACTATGGCTACACCTTC. Protein sequence: CASSLAWVRGNYGYTF. This chain joins TRBV7-2 and TRBJ1-2; weak D call: TRBD1 (6 bases). V lost 0 bases and J 1 base, leaving 12 bases between the germline ends. CDR3 size: 16 residues. The germline V gene has CDR1 SGHTA and CDR2 FQGNSA.

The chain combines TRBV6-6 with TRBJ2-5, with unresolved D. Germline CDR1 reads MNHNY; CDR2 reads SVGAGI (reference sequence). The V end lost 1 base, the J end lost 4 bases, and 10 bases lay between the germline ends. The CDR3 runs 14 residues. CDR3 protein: CASSYFQTPETQYF. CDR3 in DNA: TGTGCCAGCAGTTACTTCCAGACTCCAGAGACCCAGTACTTC.